This TCR beta chain was recorded in a study of response to subunit inactivated influenza vaccine (dated by TCRdb to 2016 to 2019). General notes on the study: To follow how T cells responded to a trivalent subunit inactivated influenza vaccine, the researchers relied on deep quantitative profiling of the T cell receptor repertoire. Broader findings and caveats from the paper: It was suggested by the authors that each seasonal influenza vaccination may recruit only a limited number of new T cells.

The CDR3 runs 15 amino acids, cysteine and phenylalanine included. The CDR3 DNA has 45 bases and is translated from base 1. Trimming removed 4 bases from V and 6 bases from J, leaving 13 bases between the germline ends. CDR1 MNHEY and CDR2 SMNVEV were looked up in the germline V gene (reference sequence). This clonotype showed up just a few times. Its antigen specificity is not known. Per-base quality was not reported, and no clone a single base away is much larger than it. Library creation used RT-PCR. TCRdb records Illumina HiSeq 2500 as the sequencer. TCRdb handled the public reads itself, with Q25 trimming in fastp and clone calling in MiXCR, and kept productive beta chains. Under each unique CDR3 protein, matching rows form one entry showing the most common genes and DNA. The sample table lists approximately 290,000 distinct CDR3 sequences, roughly 22% of them with a count of one. Under 13% of the sample comes from the top ten.

This TCR was sampled from a man aged 50 to 69 who received an inactivated influenza vaccine. Donor details come from another sample of the same person, matched by shared clones. The material was PBMCs from blood, obtained 21 months after vaccination. The chain joins TRBV27 to TRBJ1-6; the D gene assignment is ambiguous. The CDR3 region: CASSYGGQVNSPLHF. The nucleotides are TGTGCCAGCAGTTATGGAGGGCAAGTTAATTCACCCCTCCACTTT.